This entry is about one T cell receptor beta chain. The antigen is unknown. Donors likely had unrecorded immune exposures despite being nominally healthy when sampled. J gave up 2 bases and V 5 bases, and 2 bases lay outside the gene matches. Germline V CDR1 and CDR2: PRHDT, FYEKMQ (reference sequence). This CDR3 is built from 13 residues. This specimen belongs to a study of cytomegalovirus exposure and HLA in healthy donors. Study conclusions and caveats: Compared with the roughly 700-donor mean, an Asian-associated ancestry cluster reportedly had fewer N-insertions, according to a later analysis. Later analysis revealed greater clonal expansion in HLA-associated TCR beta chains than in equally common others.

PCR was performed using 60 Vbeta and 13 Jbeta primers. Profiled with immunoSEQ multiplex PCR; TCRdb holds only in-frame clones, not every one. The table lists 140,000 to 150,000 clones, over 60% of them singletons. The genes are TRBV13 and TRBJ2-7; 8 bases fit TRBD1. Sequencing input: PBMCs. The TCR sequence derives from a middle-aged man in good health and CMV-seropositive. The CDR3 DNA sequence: TGTGCCAGCAGCCCGGGACAGGCCTACGAGCAGTACTTC. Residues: CASSPGQAYEQYF.